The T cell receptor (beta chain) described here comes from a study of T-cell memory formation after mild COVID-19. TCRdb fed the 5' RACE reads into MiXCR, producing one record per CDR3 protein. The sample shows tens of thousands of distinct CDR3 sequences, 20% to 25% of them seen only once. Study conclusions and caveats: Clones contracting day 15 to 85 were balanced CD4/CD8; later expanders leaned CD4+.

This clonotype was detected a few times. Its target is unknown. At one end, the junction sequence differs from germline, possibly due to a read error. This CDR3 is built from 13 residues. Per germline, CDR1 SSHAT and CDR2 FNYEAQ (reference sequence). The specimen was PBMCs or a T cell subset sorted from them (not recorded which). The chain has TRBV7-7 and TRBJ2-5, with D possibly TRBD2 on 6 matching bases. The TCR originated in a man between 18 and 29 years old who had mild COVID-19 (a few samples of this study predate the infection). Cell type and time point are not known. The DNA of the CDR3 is TGTGCTAGCAGCTGGGGGGAAATGGAGACCCAGTACTTC. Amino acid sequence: CASSWGEMETQYF.